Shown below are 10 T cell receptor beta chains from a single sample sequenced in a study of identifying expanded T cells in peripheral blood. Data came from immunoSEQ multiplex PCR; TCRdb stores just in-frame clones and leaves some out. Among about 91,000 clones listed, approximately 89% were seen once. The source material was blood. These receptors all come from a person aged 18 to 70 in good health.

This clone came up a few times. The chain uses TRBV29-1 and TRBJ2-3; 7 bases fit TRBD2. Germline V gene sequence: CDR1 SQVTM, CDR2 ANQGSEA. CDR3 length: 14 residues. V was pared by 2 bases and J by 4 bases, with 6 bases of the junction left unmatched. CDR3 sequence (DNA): TGCAGCGTTGAATCTCGACTAGCCCCAGATACGCAGTATTTT. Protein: CSVESRLAPDTQYF.

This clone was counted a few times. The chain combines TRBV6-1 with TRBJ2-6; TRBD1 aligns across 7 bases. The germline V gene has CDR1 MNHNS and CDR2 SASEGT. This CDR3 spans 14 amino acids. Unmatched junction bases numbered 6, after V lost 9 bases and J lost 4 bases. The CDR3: CASRQGPGANVLTF. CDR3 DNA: TGTGCCAGTCGACAGGGTCCCGGGGCCAACGTCCTGACTTTC.

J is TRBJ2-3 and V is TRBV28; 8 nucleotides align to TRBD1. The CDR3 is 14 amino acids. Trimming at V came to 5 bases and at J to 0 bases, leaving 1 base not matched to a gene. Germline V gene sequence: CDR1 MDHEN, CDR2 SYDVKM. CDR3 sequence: CASSPGGSTDTQYF. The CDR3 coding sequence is TGTGCCAGCAGTCCAGGGGGCAGCACAGATACGCAGTATTTT.

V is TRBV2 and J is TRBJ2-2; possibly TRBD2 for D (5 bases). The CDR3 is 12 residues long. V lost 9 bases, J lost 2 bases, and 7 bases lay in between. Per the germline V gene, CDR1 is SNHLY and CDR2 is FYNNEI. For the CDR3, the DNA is TGTGCCAGGAGACTAAACACCGGGGAGCTGTTTTTT. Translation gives CARRLNTGELFF.

CDR3 loop: CASSQDTGGASYNEQFF. The CDR3 DNA follows: TGTGCCAGCAGCCAAGATACCGGGGGCGCTTCCTACAATGAGCAGTTCTTC. This chain links TRBV14 with TRBJ2-1; TRBD1 or TRBD2 may be the D gene (6 bases each). Trimming left V 0 bases short and J 1 base short, with 13 bases between. The length of the CDR3 is 17 residues. Germline V gene lookup returns CDR1 SGHDN and CDR2 FVKESK.

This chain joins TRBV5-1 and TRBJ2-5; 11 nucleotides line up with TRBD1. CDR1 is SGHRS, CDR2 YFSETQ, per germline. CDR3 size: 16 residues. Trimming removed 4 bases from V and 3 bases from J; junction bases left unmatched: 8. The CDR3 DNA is TGCGCCAGCAGCCGCGAACAGGGACAGGGGGAAGAGACCCAGTACTTC. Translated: CASSREQGQGEETQYF.

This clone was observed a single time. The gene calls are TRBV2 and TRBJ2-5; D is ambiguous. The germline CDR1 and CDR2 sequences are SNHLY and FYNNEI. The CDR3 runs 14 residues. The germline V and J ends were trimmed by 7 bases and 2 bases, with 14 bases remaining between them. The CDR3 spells CASTLYERQETQYF. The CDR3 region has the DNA TGTGCCAGCACCCTTTATGAAAGACAAGAGACCCAGTACTTC.

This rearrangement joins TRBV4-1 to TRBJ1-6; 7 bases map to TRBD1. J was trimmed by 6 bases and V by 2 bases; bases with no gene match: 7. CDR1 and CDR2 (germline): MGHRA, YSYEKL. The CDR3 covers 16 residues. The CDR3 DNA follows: TGCGCCAGCAGCCAATCCCGGGACAGACTTAATTCACCCCTCCACTTT. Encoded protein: CASSQSRDRLNSPLHF.

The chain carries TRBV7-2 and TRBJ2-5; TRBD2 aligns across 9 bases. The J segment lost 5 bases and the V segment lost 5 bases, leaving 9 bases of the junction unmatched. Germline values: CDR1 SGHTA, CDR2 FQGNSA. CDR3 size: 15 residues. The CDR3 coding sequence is TGTGCCAGCAGCCTGGGACTAGCCGTTAGTGAGACCCAGTACTTC. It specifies CASSLGLAVSETQYF.

The CDR3 sequence: CASSIGAPRIATDTQYF. The CDR3 DNA sequence: TGTGCCAGTAGTATAGGGGCTCCGAGGATAGCCACAGATACGCAGTATTTT. The rearrangement joins TRBV19 to TRBJ2-3; unclear D gene. Germline CDR1 is LNHDA and CDR2 is SQIVND (reference sequence). Trimming removed 1 base from V and 2 bases from J, with 16 bases in between. The CDR3 has 17 amino acids.